Sequencing of this TCR beta chain was carried out in a study of cytomegalovirus exposure and HLA in healthy donors. Study-wide results and caveats: It was only CMV serostatus that was available as immune exposure information. Sequencing artifact likely explains a cluster of highly shared sequence variants. Overall, about 160 TCR beta chains were annotated as cytomegalovirus-associated.

CDR1 and CDR2 (germline): SEHNR, FQNEAQ (reference sequence). This CDR3 has 14 amino acids. The germline V and J ends were trimmed by 1 base and 6 bases, with 9 bases remaining between them. Primers for the PCR totalled 60 Vbeta and 13 Jbeta. Repertoires were generated with immunoSEQ multiplex PCR, while TCRdb's copy carries only in-frame clones and drops some. Found here are 150,000 to 200,000 clones, roughly 84% of them singletons; the top ten hold 1.9%. Concerning this clone: Its target is not known.

The J gene is TRBJ1-4, the V gene TRBV7-9, with D possibly being TRBD1 (5 bases). Sequencing input: PBMCs. The TCR sequence derives from a man younger than 30 in good health and CMV-seronegative. The CDR3 DNA reads as TGTGCCAGCAGCTTAGGGAAAGGGGATGAAAAACTGTTTTTT. Its protein is CASSLGKGDEKLFF.